This T cell receptor beta chain emerged from a study of T cells after yellow fever vaccination. CDR1 and CDR2 (germline): SGHTA, FQGNSA. The CDR3 is 15 residues long. V lost 3 bases and J 4 bases, leaving 16 bases between the germline ends. One entry per CDR3 protein results from TCRdb running MiXCR on the 5' RACE reads. The sample includes 250,000 or so distinct CDR3 sequences, around 6.7% seen only once; the top ten take around 1%. This clonotype was observed a few times. Its antigen is undetermined. Study conclusions and caveats: The booster saw the reappearance of most primary-vaccination clones (roughly 97% CD4, about 88% CD8). A weaker secondary response peaked on day 5, the primary on day 15.

The V and J genes are TRBV7-2 and TRBJ2-7; D assignment may be TRBD1 or TRBD2 (5 bases each). The origin of this receptor is a young man who received the YFV17D yellow fever vaccine. The sequenced sample was CD4+ T cells sorted from PBMCs, obtained on the day of the yellow fever booster vaccination. The CDR3 coding sequence is TGTGCCAGCAGCTTCCTCGGGACCGTCTCGTACGAGCAGTACTTC. It specifies CASSFLGTVSYEQYF.